The 16 T cell receptor beta chains below come from one sample, sequenced in a study of neoadjuvant anti-PD-1 for oral cavity cancer. Sequenced by immunoSEQ multiplex PCR; TCRdb stores in-frame clones only, minus some. The sample yields 10,000 or so clones, about 68% seen once. The material was tumor tissue, obtained before nivolumab (anti-PD-1) treatment. The receptors derive from a person aged 40-85 years with oral cavity squamous cell carcinoma.

The J gene is TRBJ1-3, the V gene TRBV7-9; D is perhaps TRBD1 (6 bases). The CDR3 length is 13 residues. Germline V gives CDR1 SEHNR, CDR2 FQNEAQ (reference sequence). V was shortened by 5 bases and J by 7 bases, with 12 bases between the two germline ends. DNA for the CDR3: TGTGCCAGCAGCCCCAGGAGGGGGAACACCATATATTTT. Amino acids: CASSPRRGNTIYF. The full variable domain, its missing parts supplied by reference TRBV7-9 and TRBJ1-3, is DTGVSQNPRHKITKRGQNVTFRCDPISEHNRLYWYRQTLGQGPEFLTYFQNEAQLEKSRLLSDRFSAERPKGSFSTLEIQRTEQGDSAMYLCASSPRRGNTIYFGEGSWLTVV.

The rearrangement uses TRBV19 and TRBJ1-1; TRBD1 is a possible D gene (5 bases). Germline CDR1 LNHDA, CDR2 SQIVND (reference sequence). V was cut by 3 bases and J by 1 base, with 12 bases left in between. The length of the CDR3 is 15 residues. The CDR3 bases are TGTGCCAGTAGTATTATGACAGTGGGGAACACTGAAGCTTTCTTT. Amino acids: CASSIMTVGNTEAFF.

The chain couples TRBV5-4 to TRBJ2-1; the D is unclear. V dropped 0 bases and J dropped 4 bases, with 5 bases sitting between them. The CDR3 extends over 13 amino acids. Per germline, CDR1 SGHNT and CDR2 YYREEE (reference sequence). CDR3 sequence: CASSLELYNEQFF. The DNA of the CDR3 is TGTGCCAGCAGCTTGGAACTGTACAATGAGCAGTTCTTC.

This chain uses TRBV2 with TRBJ2-7; 7 nucleotides align to TRBD1. CDR1 is SNHLY, CDR2 FYNNEI, per germline. The CDR3 spans 15 residues. The ends lost 7 bases at V and 3 bases at J; junction bases unmatched: 12. The CDR3 here is CASKNHGTANYEQYF. The DNA of the CDR3 is TGTGCCAGCAAAAACCACGGGACAGCTAACTACGAGCAGTACTTC.

The V gene is TRBV11-2, the J gene TRBJ2-5, with 8 bases identical to TRBD2. The J call is uncertain, as TRBJ2-7 better fits the DNA end. From germline, CDR1 is SGHAT and CDR2 FQNNGV. This CDR3 has 18 amino acids. The CDR3 DNA reads as TGTGCCAGCAGCTCTATTAGGCCCGGACTAGCCGGGAACTACGAGCAGTACTTC. Amino acids: CASSSIRPGLAGNYEQYF.

The chain uses TRBV28 and TRBJ1-2, with D perhaps TRBD1 (5 bases). The CDR3 runs to 13 residues. CDR1 and CDR2 from the germline V gene are MDHEN and SYDVKM. Trimming removed 2 bases at V and 12 bases at J, with 16 bases between. As DNA, the CDR3 is TGTGCCAGCAGTTTAAGGGACGGACTTAGTCACACCTTC. Amino acids: CASSLRDGLSHTF.

V and J are TRBV4-2 and TRBJ2-7, with D possibly being TRBD1 or TRBD2 (6 bases each). Looked up from germline, CDR1 is LGHNA and CDR2 is YNFKEQ. V was clipped by 3 bases and J by 5 bases, with 17 bases between them. The CDR3 covers 15 residues. CDR3 in DNA: TGTGCCAGCAGCCAGGCGGGACACCGGGGGAACGAGCAGTACTTC. Protein sequence: CASSQAGHRGNEQYF.

This clone was seen a single time. The genes are TRBV19 and TRBJ1-1; 7 bases line up with TRBD1. V trimming: 6 bases; J trimming: 8 bases; junction bases outside the gene matches: 9. Per germline, CDR1 LNHDA and CDR2 SQIVND (reference sequence). There are 13 residues in the CDR3. CDR3 residues: CASSSGTALEAFF. The CDR3 nucleotides are TGTGCCAGTAGCTCCGGGACAGCCCTAGAAGCTTTCTTT.

This clone was observed a handful of times. The rearrangement links TRBV19 to TRBJ2-1, with D perhaps being TRBD1 or TRBD2 (5 bases each). The germline V gene encodes CDR1 LNHDA and CDR2 SQIVND (reference sequence). V gave up 5 bases and J gave up 5 bases, with 10 bases separating them. The CDR3 totals 13 residues. The DNA for the CDR3 is TGTGCCAGTAGTCCTACGGGGCACAATGAGCAGTTCTTC. It translates to CASSPTGHNEQFF.

V and J are TRBV10-3 and TRBJ2-5, with 10 bases lining up with TRBD1. V trimming: 4 bases; J trimming: 1 base; junction bases outside the gene matches: 0. Per germline, CDR1 ENHRY and CDR2 SYGVKD. The CDR3 consists of 14 residues. The CDR3 coding sequence is TGTGCCATCAGTGGGACAGGGGGCCAAGAGACCCAGTACTTC. It yields the protein CAISGTGGQETQYF.

A single count supports this clone. The chain is built from TRBV7-9 and TRBJ2-1; weak D call: TRBD1 (5 bases). Germline lookup yields CDR1 SEHNR and CDR2 FQNEAQ (reference sequence). This CDR3 spans 17 amino acids. Trimming removed 1 base at V and 4 bases at J, with 17 bases between. Written as DNA, the CDR3 is TGTGCCAGCAGCTTAGAGGTCATCGGCGGACAATACAATGAGCAGTTCTTC. It specifies CASSLEVIGGQYNEQFF. The entire variable domain, with the rest obtained from reference TRBV7-9 and TRBJ2-1, is as follows: DTGVSQNPRHKITKRGQNVTFRCDPISEHNRLYWYRQTLGQGPEFLTYFQNEAQLEKSRLLSDRFSAERPKGSFSTLEIQRTEQGDSAMYLCASSLEVIGGQYNEQFFGPGTRLTVL.

A single count supports this clone. The chain has TRBV28 and TRBJ1-2; D is ambiguous. Trimming stripped 3 bases from V and 1 base from J, with 12 bases between. Germline assignment: CDR1 MDHEN and CDR2 SYDVKM. The CDR3 is 15 amino acids. CDR3 protein: CASSFEGKYNYGYTF. CDR3 nucleotide sequence: TGTGCCAGCAGTTTTGAAGGGAAGTATAACTATGGCTACACCTTC.

The chain joins TRBV10-3 to TRBJ2-3; 7 nucleotides match TRBD1. CDR1 is ENHRY, CDR2 SYGVKD, per germline. The J segment lost 1 base and the V segment lost 5 bases, leaving 6 bases of the junction unmatched. CDR3 length equals 15 residues. The CDR3 region has the DNA TGTGCCATCAGTCCGGACAGGATAGGCACAGATACGCAGTATTTT. Translation: CAISPDRIGTDTQYF.

The V gene is TRBV23-1, the J gene TRBJ1-2; D remains ambiguous. TRBV23-1 falls under the ORF class, with uncertain function. There are 17 residues in the CDR3. The V end lost 0 bases, the J end lost 1 base, and 15 bases lay between the germline ends. The CDR3 region has the DNA TGCGCCAGCAGTCAATCGATCGGGATGGAAGTTAACTATGGCTACACCTTC. This gives the protein CASSQSIGMEVNYGYTF.

This clone has just one count. The chain uses TRBV25-1 and TRBJ1-4; D remains unclear. The CDR3 extends over 13 amino acids. V was clipped by 2 bases and J by 7 bases, with 8 bases between them. Germline V gives CDR1 MGHDK, CDR2 SYGVNS. CDR3: CASSERGAEKLFF. CDR3 nucleotide sequence: TGTGCCAGCAGTGAACGGGGAGCTGAAAAACTGTTTTTT.

This chain uses TRBV20-1 with TRBJ1-4; 8 bases align to TRBD1. CDR3 length equals 11 residues. V trimming: 3 bases; J trimming: 13 bases; junction bases outside the gene matches: 4. Germline V CDR1 and CDR2: DFQATT, SNEGSKA (reference sequence). CDR3 residues: CSARDRDRLFF. Here the CDR3 DNA reads TGCAGTGCTAGGGACAGGGATAGACTGTTTTTT.